Below are 30 T cell receptor beta chains sequenced from a single sample in a study of cytomegalovirus exposure and HLA in healthy donors. The PCR was carried out with 60 Vbeta primers and 13 Jbeta primers. TCRdb keeps only in-frame clones here, not all; method: immunoSEQ multiplex PCR. The sample records 150,000 to 200,000 clones, around 80% being singletons. Source material: PBMCs. These receptor sequences come from a woman aged 45-60 years in good health and CMV-seronegative.

The genes are TRBV28 and TRBJ2-6, with 8 nucleotides matching TRBD1. CDR1 MDHEN and CDR2 SYDVKM come from the germline V gene. The CDR3 spans 19 residues. V lost 4 bases to trimming and J lost 1 base; unmatched junction nucleotides: 12. The CDR3 coding sequence is TGTGCCAGCAGTTCCCCTCCAGGGGGCGGTAGTTCTGGGGCCAACGTCCTGACTTTC. Protein sequence: CASSSPPGGGSSGANVLTF.

The chain carries TRBV5-6 and TRBJ1-2; 10 positions match TRBD1. This CDR3 spans 14 amino acids. The ends lost 3 bases at V and 4 bases at J; junction bases unmatched: 3. The germline V gene encodes CDR1 SGHDT and CDR2 YYEEEE. CDR3: CASSSRDRGYGYTF. In nucleotides, the CDR3 is TGTGCCAGCAGCTCCCGGGACAGGGGCTATGGCTACACCTTC. Full variable domain (outside the CDR3, taken from reference TRBV5-6 and TRBJ1-2): DAGVTQSPTHLIKTRGQQVTLRCSPKSGHDTVSWYQQALGQGPQFIFQYYEEEERQRGNFPDRFSGHQFPNYSSELNVNALLLGDSALYLCASSSRDRGYGYTFGSGTRLTVV.

The chain joins TRBV11-2 to TRBJ2-7; D not certain. Trimming took 1 base from V and 2 from J, leaving 9 bases between them. The V gene's germline CDR1 is SGHAT and CDR2 FQNNGV. CDR3 size: 14 residues. The CDR3 DNA reads as TGTGCCAGCAGCTTAGCGCCAGGCCCCTACGAGCAGTACTTC. Protein product: CASSLAPGPYEQYF.

The CDR3 sequence: CASSLKGGSPLHF. DNA for the CDR3: TGCGCCAGCAGCTTAAAAGGAGGGTCACCCCTCCACTTT. V and J are TRBV5-1 and TRBJ1-6; D not certain. The CDR3 totals 13 residues. Between the trimmed V and J ends, which lost 2 bases and 10 bases, there was a span of 10 bases. Germline-derived CDR1 and CDR2 are SGHRS and YFSETQ.

The chain joins TRBV15 to TRBJ1-3; D remains unclear. The CDR3 is made up of 14 amino acids. The V end was cut by 0 bases, the J end by 4 bases, with 7 bases between. Per germline, CDR1 LNHNV and CDR2 YYDKDF (reference sequence). The CDR3 region is CATSRDAGGNTIYF. The CDR3 nucleotides read TGTGCCACCAGCAGAGATGCGGGAGGAAACACCATATATTTT. Looking up the rest from reference TRBV15 and TRBJ1-3 gives the full variable domain: DAMVIQNPRYQVTQFGKPVTLSCSQTLNHNVMYWYQQKSSQAPKLLFHYYDKDFNNEADTPDNFQSRRPNTSFCFLDIRSPGLGDTAMYLCATSRDAGGNTIYFGEGSWLTVV.

This chain uses TRBV28 with TRBJ1-4; 10 bases map to TRBD1. V lost 4 bases to trimming and J lost 8 bases; unmatched junction nucleotides: 7. The CDR3 runs to 15 residues. Germline V gives CDR1 MDHEN, CDR2 SYDVKM. DNA for the CDR3: TGTGCCAGCAGTTCGCCCGGGACAGGGGAAGAAAAACTGTTTTTT. Encoded protein: CASSSPGTGEEKLFF.

This rearrangement joins TRBV6-5 to TRBJ1-5, with D unclear. The CDR3 spans 14 residues. Per germline, CDR1 MNHEY and CDR2 SVGAGI. V lost 6 bases and J 7 bases, leaving 16 bases between the germline ends. CDR3 nucleotides: TGTGCCAGCAGACTCACCCGGGAGGGACAGCCCCAGCATTTT. Protein product: CASRLTREGQPQHF.

This clone has just one count. The chain links TRBV28 to TRBJ2-3; 7 positions agree with TRBD1. The CDR3 length is 13 residues. After removal of 6 bases from V and 3 bases from J, the junction contained 3 bases not matched to a gene. The germline V gene has CDR1 MDHEN and CDR2 SYDVKM. CDR3 region: CASRNRGTDTQYF. CDR3 DNA: TGTGCCAGCAGAAACAGGGGTACAGATACGCAGTATTTT. Combining the CDR3 with reference TRBV28 and TRBJ2-3 gives the whole variable domain DVKVTQSSRYLVKRTGEKVFLECVQDMDHENMFWYRQDPGLGLRLIYFSYDVKMKEKGDIPEGYSVSREKKERFSLILESASTNQTSMYLCASRNRGTDTQYFGPGTRLTVL.

The gene calls are TRBV6-1 and TRBJ2-1; 8 bases agree with TRBD2. The CDR3 covers 13 residues. Germline CDR1 MNHNS, CDR2 SASEGT. Trimming at V came to 4 bases and at J to 4 bases, leaving 0 bases not matched to a gene. The DNA of the CDR3 is TGTGCCAGCAGTGGACTAGCGTACAATGAGCAGTTCTTC. It yields the protein CASSGLAYNEQFF.

V usage is TRBV27 and J usage is TRBJ1-5, with TRBD1 matching over 7 bases. Trimming cost V 3 bases and J 4 bases; bases outside gene matches: 6. Per germline, CDR1 MNHEY and CDR2 SMNVEV (reference sequence). The CDR3 contains 15 residues. The CDR3 reads CASSFSTGTNQPQHF. The CDR3 DNA is TGTGCCAGCAGTTTTTCGACAGGGACTAATCAGCCCCAGCATTTT.

The chain is built from TRBV18 and TRBJ2-1, with a weak D call TRBD2 (7 bases). The CDR3 length is 15 residues. Trimming shortened V by 6 bases and J by 8 bases, and 20 bases separated the two germline ends. The germline V gene has CDR1 KGHSH and CDR2 LQKENI. As DNA, the CDR3 is TGTGCCAGCTCCTGGTCCGGACTAGGGGGAGATGAGCAGTTCTTC. Amino acid sequence: CASSWSGLGGDEQFF.

The chain joins TRBV5-1 to TRBJ2-1; 10 bases are shared with TRBD2. Looked up from germline, CDR1 is SGHRS and CDR2 is YFSETQ. CDR3 length: 16 amino acids. V was pared by 0 bases and J by 7 bases, with 7 bases of the junction left unmatched. As DNA, the CDR3 is TGCGCCAGCAGCTTGGCGGTAGCGGGAGGAGGTAATGAGCAGTTCTTC. It translates to CASSLAVAGGGNEQFF.

The chain joins TRBV4-1 to TRBJ2-5, with D tentatively TRBD2 (6 bases). CDR3 length: 19 residues. Trimming shortened V by 4 bases and J by 4 bases, and 28 bases separated the two germline ends. Per germline, CDR1 MGHRA and CDR2 YSYEKL. The chain's CDR3 is CASSPPRQEAQSEGETQYF. In DNA form, the CDR3 reads TGCGCCAGCAGCCCGCCCCGGCAAGAGGCACAATCGGAGGGAGAGACCCAGTACTTC.

The chain uses TRBV27 and TRBJ1-4, with D unresolved. This CDR3 is 13 amino acids long. With 6 bases removed from V and 8 bases from J, the gap between germline ends came to 13 bases. The germline V gene encodes CDR1 MNHEY and CDR2 SMNVEV (reference sequence). The CDR3 loop is CASSPQPREKLFF. DNA for the CDR3: TGTGCCAGCAGCCCCCAACCCAGGGAAAAACTGTTTTTT.

CDR3 loop: CASSTGQLNTEAFF. The CDR3 DNA follows: TGTGCCAGCAGTACGGGACAGTTGAACACTGAAGCTTTCTTT. The rearrangement joins TRBV7-8 to TRBJ1-1; 7 bases line up with TRBD1. This CDR3 has 14 amino acids. Germline-derived CDR1 and CDR2 are SGHVS and FQNEAQ. Trimming removed 6 bases from V and 0 bases from J; junction bases left unmatched: 4.

V is TRBV6-1 and J is TRBJ1-5; no firm D call. The CDR3 is 15 amino acids. The ends were cut back, 0 bases at V and 5 bases at J, with 11 bases in the middle. The germline V gene has CDR1 MNHNS and CDR2 SASEGT. The chain's CDR3 is CASSEAGGGYQPQHF. The CDR3 DNA reads as TGTGCCAGCAGTGAAGCGGGCGGAGGGTATCAGCCCCAGCATTTT.

The chain links TRBV19 to TRBJ2-7, with TRBD1 as a possible D gene (5 bases). This CDR3 region has 14 residues. The germline CDR1 and CDR2 sequences are LNHDA and SQIVND (reference sequence). Trimming pared 4 bases from V and 2 bases from J, leaving 12 bases between. The CDR3 loop reads CASSRAGLAYEQYF. DNA for the CDR3: TGTGCCAGTAGTAGAGCAGGGCTAGCCTACGAGCAGTACTTC.

V is TRBV28 and J is TRBJ1-2; 8 nucleotides line up with TRBD1. The CDR3 has 14 residues. Germline CDR1 and CDR2: MDHEN and SYDVKM. The ends lost 6 bases at V and 4 bases at J; junction bases unmatched: 7. The CDR3 DNA sequence: TGTGCCAGCAGGTCGACAGGGGTTGGCTATGGCTACACCTTC. It specifies CASRSTGVGYGYTF.

The table lists this clone with a count of one. The chain has TRBV6-5 and TRBJ2-7; the D is unclear. Trimming stripped 5 bases from V and 0 bases from J, with 11 bases between. There are 14 residues in the CDR3. Germline values: CDR1 MNHEY, CDR2 SVGAGI. This CDR3 reads CASSGTRGSYEQYF. CDR3 in DNA: TGTGCCAGCAGTGGTACACGCGGCTCCTACGAGCAGTACTTC.

The CDR3, as DNA: TGTGCCAGCAGTTTGAGTGGGACAGGGTTGCGGATACTCCACTTT. Protein product: CASSLSGTGLRILHF. J is TRBJ1-6 and V is TRBV28, with 9 positions matching TRBD1. The CDR3 has 15 amino acids. V shed 3 bases, J shed 16 bases, and the junction held 13 bases outside the gene matches. CDR1 and CDR2 (germline): MDHEN, SYDVKM.

The J gene is TRBJ2-7, the V gene TRBV7-9; a weak D match, TRBD1 (6 bases). The CDR3 is 15 residues long. With 5 bases removed from V and 5 bases from J, the gap between germline ends came to 19 bases. Germline values: CDR1 SEHNR, CDR2 FQNEAQ (reference sequence). The CDR3 bases are TGTGCCAGCAGCCCACAACAGGGTGCAAGGAACGAGCAGTACTTC. The encoded protein is CASSPQQGARNEQYF.

The chain uses TRBV6-5 and TRBJ2-1, with 15 positions matching TRBD2. The CDR3 sequence is 15 residues long. Germline V lookup: CDR1 MNHEY, CDR2 SVGAGI. Trimming at V came to 6 bases and at J to 7 bases, leaving 4 bases not matched to a gene. DNA of the CDR3: TGTGCCAGCAGGACCGGGACTAGCGGGAGGAATGAGCAGTTCTTC. Translation gives CASRTGTSGRNEQFF.

The gene calls are TRBV7-9 and TRBJ2-1; 11 nucleotides align to TRBD2. Germline V gives CDR1 SEHNR, CDR2 FQNEAQ (reference sequence). V shed 5 bases, J shed 15 bases, and the junction held 6 bases outside the gene matches. The CDR3 loop spans 12 amino acids. The CDR3 here is CASSISSGGAFF. CDR3 DNA sequence: TGTGCCAGCAGCATAAGTAGCGGGGGGGCGTTCTTC.

The rearrangement joins TRBV7-9 to TRBJ1-4; no reliable D call. The V gene lost 2 bases and the J gene lost 8 bases, with 9 bases spanning the gap. Germline-derived CDR1 and CDR2 are SEHNR and FQNEAQ (reference sequence). The CDR3 has 13 residues. The CDR3 protein is CASSLSGGEKLFF. The CDR3 nucleotides are TGTGCCAGCAGCTTATCGGGAGGCGAAAAACTGTTTTTT.

The chain links TRBV9 to TRBJ1-2; TRBD1 is a possible D gene (6 bases). V was pared by 4 bases and J by 3 bases, with 16 bases between. CDR1 and CDR2 (germline): SGDLS, YYNGEE. The CDR3 contains 15 residues. CDR3 in amino acids: CASSPLGHSYYGYTF. CDR3 in DNA: TGTGCCAGCAGCCCCCTGGGACACTCTTACTATGGCTACACCTTC.

Written as DNA, the CDR3 is TGTGCCAGCAGCCCCCAGGGGACAGGGGTCGGCGAGCAGTACTTC. It encodes CASSPQGTGVGEQYF. The V and J genes are TRBV7-3 and TRBJ2-7, with TRBD1 matching 10 bases. This CDR3 has 15 residues. V was clipped by 5 bases and J by 6 bases; unmatched bases: 10. The germline V gene has CDR1 SGHTA and CDR2 FQGTGA.

The rearrangement joins TRBV2 to TRBJ2-5; 7 positions agree with TRBD1. The CDR3 sequence is 15 residues long. Germline loops: CDR1 SNHLY, CDR2 FYNNEI. With 5 bases clipped from V and 4 bases from J, the junction kept 10 bases outside the gene matches. The CDR3 region has the DNA TGTGCCAGCAGTCCCCGGACAGGATGGGGAGAGACCCAGTACTTC. This sequence encodes CASSPRTGWGETQYF.

Comment on this clone: This CDR3 is also generated by other DNA sequences in the sample. The chain carries TRBV28 and TRBJ1-3; a weak D match, TRBD1 (5 bases). Germline loops: CDR1 MDHEN, CDR2 SYDVKM. V was pared by 1 base and J by 2 bases, with 9 bases between. CDR3 length: 15 amino acids. The CDR3 DNA reads TGTGCCAGCAGTTTATTGCAGGGAACTGGAAACACCATATATTTT. As protein: CASSLLQGTGNTIYF.

The chain links TRBV29-1 to TRBJ2-7, with 9 bases fitting TRBD1. This CDR3 is built from 14 residues. Trimming removed 4 bases from V and 7 bases from J; junction bases left unmatched: 11. CDR1 and CDR2 from the germline V gene are SQVTM and ANQGSEA. The CDR3 DNA is TGCAGCGTTGTCGGGACAGGGCCCCTCGGAGAGCAGTACTTC. This gives the protein CSVVGTGPLGEQYF.

This clone was picked up one time. One end of the junction is discordant with germline, which a read error may explain. The chain carries TRBV7-9 and TRBJ2-1, with TRBD2 matching 8 bases. This CDR3 region has 16 residues. Per the germline V gene, CDR1 is SEHNR and CDR2 is FQNEAQ (reference sequence). CDR3 sequence reads: CSSNSGGGSSYNEQFF. In nucleotides, the CDR3 is TGTTCCAGCAACTCCGGGGGGGGAAGCTCCTACAATGAGCAGTTCTTC. Full variable domain (remainder filled in from reference TRBV7-9 and TRBJ2-1): DTGVSQNPRHKITKRGQNVTFRCDPISEHNRLYWYRQTLGQGPEFLTYFQNEAQLEKSRLLSDRFSAERPKGSFSTLEIQRTEQGDSAMYLCSSNSGGGSSYNEQFFGPGTRLTVL.